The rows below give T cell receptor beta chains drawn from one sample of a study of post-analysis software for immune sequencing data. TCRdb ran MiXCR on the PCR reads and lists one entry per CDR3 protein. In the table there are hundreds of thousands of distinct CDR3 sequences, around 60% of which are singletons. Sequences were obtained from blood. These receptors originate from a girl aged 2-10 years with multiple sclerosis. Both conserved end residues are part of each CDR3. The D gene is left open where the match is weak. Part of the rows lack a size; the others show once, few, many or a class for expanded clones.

TGCGCCAGCAGCTTGGTACAGGGCAAGATCAATGAGCAGTTCTTC	CASSLVQGKINEQFF	TRBJ2-1	.	TRBV5-1	.	15
TGTGCCAGCAGCCCGGGGACTAGCGAATCGACCCAGCAGTTCTTC	CASSPGTSESTQQFF	TRBJ2-1	.	TRBV7-3	TRBD2	15
TGTGCCAGCAGCTCCGTGGGGGCCCAAGAGACCCAGTACTTC	CASSSVGAQETQYF	TRBJ2-5	once	TRBV11-2	.	14
TGTGCCAGCAGTGAAGCGCGAGTTAGCAATCAGCCCCAGCATTTT	CASSEARVSNQPQHF	TRBJ1-5	.	TRBV2	.	15
TGCGCCAGCAGCTTGGGACAGGGAGGTGAAGAGACCCAGTACTTC	CASSLGQGGEETQYF	TRBJ2-5	.	TRBV5-1	.	15
TGTGCCAGCATCGGGACTAGCGATAGCGGGGAGCTGTTTTTT	CASIGTSDSGELFF	TRBJ2-2	.	TRBV6-5	TRBD2	14
TGTAGCGTTGAAGCTCGGGAGGGGGACAGGGCCGAACCAAAAGAGACCCAGTACTTC	CSVEAREGDRAEPKETQYF	TRBJ2-5	few	TRBV29-1	.	19
TGTGCCAGCAGTTACTCGGAGGGATTTAACTATGGCTACACCTTC	CASSYSEGFNYGYTF	TRBJ1-2	.	TRBV6-5	.	15
TGTGCCAGTAGTATAGTCAGGACACTAGCCAAAAACATTCAGTACTTC	CASSIVRTLAKNIQYF	TRBJ2-4	.	TRBV19	.	16
TGTGCCAGCAGCTGGGGCAGGGGGGCGAGTAACTATGGCTACACCTTC	CASSWGRGASNYGYTF	TRBJ1-2	once	TRBV11-2	TRBD1	16
TGCAGTGCTAGCGGGACATTCAGCACAGATACGCAGTATTTT	CSASGTFSTDTQYF	TRBJ2-3	.	TRBV20-1	.	14
TGCGCCAGCAGTGTCACCACTAGTAATTTGGACGAGCAGTACTTC	CASSVTTSNLDEQYF	TRBJ2-7	.	TRBV5-1	.	15
TGCAGTGCCGGACTAGCGGTGGCCAAAAACATTCGGTACTTC	CSAGLAVAKNIRYF	TRBJ2-4	.	TRBV20-1	TRBD2	14
TGTGCCAGCAGCCCCGGCCCCTTCGTGGGGGCCCAGTACTTC	CASSPGPFVGAQYF	TRBJ2-5	.	TRBV6-5	.	14
TGTGCCAGCAGCTTGGGGTGGGCGGACACAGATACGCAGTATTTT	CASSLGWADTDTQYF	TRBJ2-3	.	TRBV5-4	.	15
TGTGCCAGCAGTTACTCGGAGCCAACTAGCGGGATGGCAGATACGCAGTATTTT	CASSYSEPTSGMADTQYF	TRBJ2-3	.	TRBV6-5	TRBD2	18
TGCGCCAGCAGCCAAGTGGGTAGCGGGGGGTTTGAGTTATCCTACAATGAGCAGTTCTTC	CASSQVGSGGFELSYNEQFF	TRBJ2-1	.	TRBV4-3	TRBD2	20
TGTGCCAGCTCACCAGGAAGGGGGCTGTTCTTC	CASSPGRGLFF	TRBJ2-1	.	TRBV18	TRBD1	11
TGCAGCGCTAACAGGGGACAGGGAGAAGAGACCCAGTACTTC	CSANRGQGEETQYF	TRBJ2-5	.	TRBV29-1	TRBD1	14
TGCGCCAGCGGAACCTTGAAGACCCAGTACTTC	CASGTLKTQYF	TRBJ2-5	.	TRBV5-1	.	11
TGTGCCAGCAGCTCTGTTAGCGGGGGGGCTGAGCAGTTCTTC	CASSSVSGGAEQFF	TRBJ2-1	.	TRBV7-2	TRBD2	14
TGTGCCAGCAGTTTATCGTCCGTCCCGATAGTACCCTACAATGAGCAGTTCTTC	CASSLSSVPIVPYNEQFF	TRBJ2-1	few	TRBV27	.	18
TGTGCCGGCAGCGGCTCAACTAGCACAGATACGCAGTATTTT	CAGSGSTSTDTQYF	TRBJ2-3	.	TRBV9	.	14
TGTGCCAGCAGCGTATCCGGGACTAGGTTTTCCGAGACCCAGTACTTC	CASSVSGTRFSETQYF	TRBJ2-5	.	TRBV7-9	TRBD2	16
TGCAGCGTTGATTTAGAAGGACAGGGGGGGACTTCCTACGAGCAGTACTTC	CSVDLEGQGGTSYEQYF	TRBJ2-7	.	TRBV29-1	TRBD1	17
TGTGCCAGCAGCCAAGATAAGCGGGATGAGCAGTTCTTC	CASSQDKRDEQFF	TRBJ2-1	.	TRBV3-1	.	13
TGCGCCAGCAGCTTAGGAGGGGACACTCAGCCCCAGCATTTT	CASSLGGDTQPQHF	TRBJ1-5	.	TRBV5-1	.	14
TGCAGCGCATCAGGGGGCGATGAGACCCAGTACTTC	CSASGGDETQYF	TRBJ2-5	few	TRBV29-1	TRBD1	12
TGTGCCATCAGTGAGTACGGGGGAGAAAACTACAATGAGCAGTTCTTC	CAISEYGGENYNEQFF	TRBJ2-1	.	TRBV10-3	.	16
TGTGCCATCAGTGCACCTCGGGGCGAGCAGTACTTC	CAISAPRGEQYF	TRBJ2-7	.	TRBV10-3	.	12
TGTGCCAGCAGCTTACCTTTAGCGGTCTATGGCTACACCTTC	CASSLPLAVYGYTF	TRBJ1-2	.	TRBV7-2	.	14
TGTGCCACCAGTGATGCCGGGACTACCAACAATGAGCAGTTCTTC	CATSDAGTTNNEQFF	TRBJ2-1	.	TRBV24-1	TRBD2	15
TGTGCCAGCAGTGAGTCGGGGGTAATCTACAATGAGCAGTTCTTC	CASSESGVIYNEQFF	TRBJ2-1	.	TRBV25-1	.	15
TGCGCCAGCCAGGGGCCAAAATCCTACAATGAGCAGTTCTTC	CASQGPKSYNEQFF	TRBJ2-1	.	TRBV5-1	.	14
TGCAGTGCTGGAACAGCCCTCCAAGAGACCCAGTACTTC	CSAGTALQETQYF	TRBJ2-5	.	TRBV20-1	.	13
TGTGCCAGCAGTGGGGGGTACGCCTACGAGCAGTACTTC	CASSGGYAYEQYF	TRBJ2-7	.	TRBV2	.	13
TGTGCCAGCAGCCCACAGGGCTGGGAGACCCAGTACTTC	CASSPQGWETQYF	TRBJ2-5	.	TRBV7-2	.	13
TGCAGTGCTAGAGATTCTCGGGGTTCGCCCCACGAGCAGTACTTC	CSARDSRGSPHEQYF	TRBJ2-7	.	TRBV20-1	.	15
TGTGCCAGCAGCTTAGTACCTAGCGGGTCCTACAATGAGCAGTTCTTC	CASSLVPSGSYNEQFF	TRBJ2-1	.	TRBV11-2	TRBD2	16
TGCGCCAGCAGCCGAGGACTAGCGGGCATAGCCTACGAGCAGTACTTC	CASSRGLAGIAYEQYF	TRBJ2-7	.	TRBV5-1	TRBD2	16
TGTGCCACAGGGGGACAGGGGGTGTTTGAGCAGTTCTTC	CATGGQGVFEQFF	TRBJ2-1	.	TRBV27	TRBD1	13
TGTGCCAGCAGCTTAACTACTATGGGCGAGCAGTACTTC	CASSLTTMGEQYF	TRBJ2-7	few	TRBV7-3	.	13
TGTGCCAGCACGCGGGGGACCCAAGAGACCCAGTACTTC	CASTRGTQETQYF	TRBJ2-5	once	TRBV6-1	TRBD2	13
TGCAGTGCCTCCCCCCTACTAGCGGGATGGATCGAGCAGTACTTC	CSASPLLAGWIEQYF	TRBJ2-7	.	TRBV20-1	TRBD2	15
TGTGCCAGCAGTGAAGGGACAGGTCCGAACTATGGCTACACCTTC	CASSEGTGPNYGYTF	TRBJ1-2	.	TRBV6-1	TRBD1	15
TGTGCCATCAGTGTATCGGACAGGGGGGAAGAGACCCAGTACTTC	CAISVSDRGEETQYF	TRBJ2-5	.	TRBV10-3	TRBD1	15
TGCAGTGCTAGAGATCGTCGCGGGATCCCCTCCTACAATGAGCAGTTCTTC	CSARDRRGIPSYNEQFF	TRBJ2-1	.	TRBV20-1	.	17
TGCAGTGCTAGACAAACCGCGGATTATATGTCTGGGGCCAACGTCCTGACTTTC	CSARQTADYMSGANVLTF	TRBJ2-6	.	TRBV20-1	.	18
TGTGCCAGCAGCGTAGAGGCCAGAATCCACACTGAAGCTTTCTTT	CASSVEARIHTEAFF	TRBJ1-1	.	TRBV9	.	15
TGTGCCAGCAGCCCGCTGGGAACGGCCAAAAACATTCAGTACTTC	CASSPLGTAKNIQYF	TRBJ2-4	.	TRBV5-6	.	15
TGCGCCAGCAGTTTTAGGGTAGAGAATGAGCAGTTCTTC	CASSFRVENEQFF	TRBJ2-1	few	TRBV5-1	.	13
TGCAGCGCCACACTACAGGGGACTTACAATGAGCAGTTCTTC	CSATLQGTYNEQFF	TRBJ2-1	.	TRBV29-1	.	14
TGCGCCAGCAGCCAAGGGTGGTTAGCGGGAGGCGAGCAGTTCTTC	CASSQGWLAGGEQFF	TRBJ2-1	.	TRBV4-1	TRBD2	15
TGTGCCAGCAGTGACGGACAGGGGGCCACTGAAGCTTTCTTT	CASSDGQGATEAFF	TRBJ1-1	few	TRBV6-4	TRBD1	14